The 22 T cell receptor beta chains in this list originate from one sample, sequenced in a study of OX40 agonist ivuxolimab in advanced cancers. Method: immunoSEQ multiplex PCR; TCRdb's copy keeps in-frame clones and lacks some. The sample shows approximately 45,000 clones, just under 95% of them seen only once. Sequencing used CD4+ or CD8+ T cells sorted from blood, obtained in a trial of the OX40 agonist ivuxolimab. These receptors were taken from an adult with an advanced solid tumor such as melanoma, head and neck, liver or kidney cancer.

The J gene is TRBJ1-1, the V gene TRBV6-5; 8 bases are a match to TRBD1. The length of the CDR3 is 16 residues. Germline V gives CDR1 MNHEY, CDR2 SVGAGI. Trimming removed 1 base from V and 5 bases from J; junction bases left unmatched: 9. The CDR3 DNA sequence: TGTGCCAGCAGTTACTTACTCGGGACAGGAGGAACTGAAGCTTTCTTT. Encoded protein: CASSYLLGTGGTEAFF.

The rearrangement joins TRBV2 to TRBJ2-7; no clear D. Germline CDR1 is SNHLY and CDR2 is FYNNEI. V was clipped by 3 bases and J by 8 bases, with 11 bases between them. The CDR3 totals 12 residues. The CDR3 protein is CASSERLLKQYF. The CDR3 DNA reads TGTGCCAGCAGTGAGCGGTTATTAAAGCAGTACTTC.

V usage is TRBV4-3 and J usage is TRBJ2-7; tentative D call: TRBD2 (5 bases). The V end was cut by 1 base, the J end by 0 bases, with 13 bases between. This CDR3 is built from 16 residues. Germline V gene data show CDR1 as LGHNA and CDR2 as YSLEER. CDR3 coding DNA: TGCGCCAGCAGCCAAGTTCTTAGAGCGGACTCCTACGAGCAGTACTTC. Translating it yields CASSQVLRADSYEQYF.

The rearrangement uses TRBV4-2 and TRBJ2-1; TRBD2 might be the D (6 bases). The V gene lost 0 bases and the J gene lost 7 bases, with 16 bases spanning the gap. The CDR3 is 16 residues long. Germline V gene lookup returns CDR1 LGHNA and CDR2 YNFKEQ. CDR3 coding DNA: TGTGCCAGCAGCCAAGAGGGGACTTCTCGCGTGAATGAGCAGTTCTTC. Translation: CASSQEGTSRVNEQFF.

The chain has TRBV6-5 and TRBJ1-2, with D possibly being TRBD1 (5 bases). The germline CDR1 and CDR2 sequences are MNHEY and SVGAGI. The CDR3 is 14 amino acids. V was clipped by 6 bases and J by 3 bases, with 14 bases between them. The CDR3 region is CASSPRDGHYGYTF. CDR3 sequence (DNA): TGTGCCAGCAGCCCTCGGGACGGACACTATGGCTACACCTTC.

This chain links TRBV25-1 with TRBJ2-7; 9 bases align to TRBD1. CDR1 and CDR2 (germline): MGHDK, SYGVNS. The CDR3 runs to 14 residues. Trimming cost V 5 bases and J 6 bases; bases outside gene matches: 8. The DNA for the CDR3 is TGTGCCAGCAGTCCCGGGACAGGGAGGTTCGAGCAGTACTTC. Its protein is CASSPGTGRFEQYF.

The chain employs TRBV19 and TRBJ2-5, with unresolved D. Trimming pared 2 bases from V and 2 bases from J, leaving 6 bases between. CDR1 LNHDA and CDR2 SQIVND come from the germline V gene (reference sequence). The length of the CDR3 is 13 residues. The CDR3 bases are TGTGCCAGTAGTATAAATAAACAAGAGACCCAGTACTTC. It is translated as CASSINKQETQYF.

The gene calls are TRBV6-5 and TRBJ1-1; no clear D. Germline CDR1 reads MNHEY; CDR2 reads SVGAGI. V lost 2 bases and J lost 1, with 11 bases in between. This CDR3 comprises 15 residues. The CDR3 DNA reads as TGTGCCAGCAGTTACCTAGGGCAGGCGAACACTGAAGCTTTCTTT. It translates to CASSYLGQANTEAFF.

The chain recombines TRBV10-2 with TRBJ2-7; D not certain. Germline CDR1 and CDR2: WSHSY and SAAADI. V lost 3 bases to trimming and J lost 3 bases, with 3 bases between them. The CDR3 has 11 amino acids. The CDR3 sequence is CASSDSYEQYF. The CDR3 DNA reads TGCGCCAGCAGTGACAGCTACGAGCAGTACTTC.

The genes are TRBV27 and TRBJ2-7; 13 bases are shared with TRBD2. The V gene's germline CDR1 is MNHEY and CDR2 SMNVEV (reference sequence). The trim removed 2 bases at V and 6 bases at J, leaving 4 bases unmatched. The CDR3 length is 15 residues. The CDR3 reads CASSLRLAGGSEQYF. CDR3 DNA sequence: TGTGCCAGCAGTTTAAGACTAGCGGGAGGCTCCGAGCAGTACTTC.

This chain links TRBV4-3 with TRBJ2-2, with 11 nucleotides matching TRBD1. V was pared by 3 bases and J by 6 bases, with 9 bases of the junction left unmatched. The CDR3 covers 17 residues. Looked up from germline, CDR1 is LGHNA and CDR2 is YSLEER. CDR3 loop: CASSHGTGGLVSGELFF. The CDR3 DNA is TGCGCCAGCAGCCATGGGACAGGGGGGTTAGTGTCCGGGGAGCTGTTTTTT.

The chain recombines TRBV29-1 with TRBJ2-7; 7 positions agree with TRBD1. Germline CDR1 SQVTM, CDR2 ANQGSEA. After removal of 3 bases from V and 2 bases from J, the junction contained 1 base not matched to a gene. This CDR3 is built from 12 residues. The CDR3 bases are TGCAGCGTTGAGGGACAGACCTACGAGCAGTACTTC. Amino acids: CSVEGQTYEQYF.

The chain joins TRBV4-1 to TRBJ1-5; 9 positions match TRBD1. There are 18 residues in the CDR3. CDR1 and CDR2 (germline): MGHRA, YSYEKL. V gave up 0 bases and J gave up 5 bases; unmatched junction bases: 11. The CDR3 DNA is TGCGCCAGCAGCCAAGATATGTGGATCGGGACAGGGTATCAGCCCCAGCATTTT. Protein: CASSQDMWIGTGYQPQHF.

The chain employs TRBV19 and TRBJ2-7, with D possibly TRBD2 on 6 matching bases. With 9 bases removed from V and 1 base from J, the gap between germline ends came to 16 bases. Germline V gene sequence: CDR1 LNHDA, CDR2 SQIVND (reference sequence). This CDR3 has 14 amino acids. The CDR3 protein is CARSPTRGSYEQYF. CDR3 nucleotide sequence: TGTGCCAGGAGTCCGACTAGAGGTTCCTACGAGCAGTACTTC.

This clone was recorded once. This rearrangement joins TRBV2 to TRBJ1-2; 9 nucleotides line up with TRBD1. Trimming at V came to 4 bases and at J to 6 bases, leaving 9 bases not matched to a gene. Germline CDR1 and CDR2: SNHLY and FYNNEI. This CDR3 has 15 amino acids. The CDR3 sequence: CASSGRDRDAHGYTF. Here the CDR3 DNA reads TGTGCCAGCAGTGGCCGGGACAGGGACGCACATGGCTACACCTTC.

This clone was seen a handful of times. The rearrangement joins TRBV4-3 to TRBJ2-1; D is uncertain. V was pared by 0 bases and J by 7 bases, with 10 bases between. This CDR3 is built from 14 residues. Germline V CDR1 and CDR2: LGHNA, YSLEER. The CDR3 DNA reads TGCGCCAGCAGCCAAGACGCTAGTTGGAATGAGCAGTTCTTC. It encodes CASSQDASWNEQFF.

This chain connects TRBV27 to TRBJ2-7; 13 bases line up with TRBD2. V shed 5 bases and J 2 bases; nucleotides not matched to a gene: 15. Germline CDR1 and CDR2: MNHEY and SMNVEV (reference sequence). The CDR3 is 19 amino acids. The CDR3 sequence is CASSPRRGTSGTDTYEQYF. The CDR3, as DNA: TGTGCCAGCAGTCCACGCCGGGGGACTAGCGGGACCGACACCTACGAGCAGTACTTC.

The gene calls are TRBV7-2 and TRBJ2-4; no firm D call. There are 17 residues in the CDR3. The V end was cut by 2 bases, the J end by 0 bases, with 14 bases between. Germline CDR1 reads SGHTA; CDR2 reads FQGNSA. CDR3 region: CASSLRVAFLAKNIQYF. The CDR3 nucleotides read TGTGCCAGCAGCTTAAGGGTGGCTTTTTTAGCCAAAAACATTCAGTACTTC.

CDR3 in amino acids: CASSPGLAGVAGELFF. The CDR3 nucleotides are TGCGCCAGCAGTCCGGGACTAGCGGGAGTCGCCGGGGAGCTGTTTTTT. V gene TRBV23-1 combines with J gene TRBJ2-2; 14 nucleotides line up with TRBD2. TRBV23-1 qualifies as an ORF whose function is uncertain. Trimming at V came to 4 bases and at J to 6 bases, leaving 4 bases not matched to a gene. CDR3 length: 16 amino acids.

This clone was seen a single time. The gene calls are TRBV6-5 and TRBJ2-1; D gene uncertain. This CDR3 has 13 amino acids. The ends were cut back, 11 bases at V and 0 bases at J, with 11 bases in the middle. Germline V gives CDR1 MNHEY, CDR2 SVGAGI. Here the CDR3 reads CALAPSSYNEQFF. DNA for the CDR3: TGTGCCTTGGCACCGAGCTCCTACAATGAGCAGTTCTTC.

V and J are TRBV27 and TRBJ2-7, with unresolved D. Germline V gives CDR1 MNHEY, CDR2 SMNVEV (reference sequence). Trimming removed 2 bases from V and 3 bases from J, with 8 bases in between. The CDR3 extends over 13 amino acids. Here the CDR3 DNA reads TGTGCCAGCAGTTTAGGGCAGAACTACGAGCAGTACTTC. Amino acids: CASSLGQNYEQYF.

The chain couples TRBV15 to TRBJ2-2; 7 bases line up with TRBD2. The CDR3 is 14 residues long. CDR1 and CDR2 (germline): LNHNV, YYDKDF (reference sequence). Trimming at V came to 0 bases and at J to 6 bases, leaving 1 base not matched to a gene. CDR3 DNA sequence: TGTGCCACCAGCAGAGAGGGGAGGGCCGGGGAGCTGTTTTTT. Translated: CATSREGRAGELFF.